Following are 20 T cell receptor beta chains from one sample sequenced in a study of blood T cell repertoires in COVID-19. Sequencing was performed with immunoSEQ multiplex PCR; in TCRdb, only in-frame clones are kept and a portion is missing. The sample has about 120,000 clones; roughly 76% are singletons. Sequencing used peripheral blood. These receptor sequences come from a human donor in a cohort sampled during active COVID-19.

This rearrangement joins TRBV14 to TRBJ1-1, with 10 bases lining up with TRBD1. The CDR3 loop spans 13 amino acids. V gave up 3 bases and J gave up 11 bases; unmatched junction bases: 6. Germline V gives CDR1 SGHDN, CDR2 FVKESK. This CDR3 reads CASSQDRGKYAFF. In DNA, the CDR3 is TGTGCCAGCAGCCAGGACAGGGGGAAGTATGCTTTCTTT.

The V call is TRBV30, the J call TRBJ1-6; D might be TRBD1 (6 bases). Germline CDR1 GTSNPN, CDR2 SVGIG (reference sequence). This CDR3 contains 14 residues. Trimming pared 3 bases from V and 10 bases from J, leaving 16 bases between. The CDR3 region has the DNA TGTGCCTGGAGCCTTTCAGGGGTCAAATCACCCCTCCACTTT. Its protein is CAWSLSGVKSPLHF.

CDR3 region: CASSPGSGTDNEKLFF. As DNA, the CDR3 is TGTGCCAGCTCACCGGGGTCCGGGACAGACAATGAAAAACTGTTTTTT. This chain uses TRBV18 with TRBJ1-4; 7 bases are shared with TRBD1. The CDR3 covers 16 residues. V dropped 3 bases and J dropped 5; count of bases not matched to a gene: 9. CDR1 and CDR2 from the germline V gene are KGHSH and LQKENI. The entire variable domain, with the rest obtained from reference TRBV18 and TRBJ1-4, is as follows: NAGVMQNPRHLVRRRGQEARLRCSPMKGHSHVYWYRQLPEEGLKFMVYLQKENIIDESGMPKERFSAEFPKEGPSILRIQQVVRGDSAAYFCASSPGSGTDNEKLFFGSGTQLSVL.

This clone was seen only once. J is TRBJ2-2 and V is TRBV6-2 or TRBV6-3; D gene ambiguous. From germline, CDR1 is MNHEY and CDR2 SVGEGT. V was clipped by 4 bases and J by 6 bases, with 15 bases between them. The CDR3 totals 15 residues. CDR3 bases: TGTGCCAGCAGTTTTTTTTTGTCTCCCGCCGGGGAGCTGTTTTTT. The encoded protein is CASSFFLSPAGELFF.

This chain connects TRBV9 to TRBJ2-7; 10 nucleotides line up with TRBD2. The germline V gene encodes CDR1 SGDLS and CDR2 YYNGEE. The CDR3 has 15 amino acids. J lost 0 bases, V lost 3 bases, and 3 bases had no gene match. The CDR3 bases are TGTGCCAGCAGCGCTAGCGGGAGAAACTCCTACGAGCAGTACTTC. It encodes CASSASGRNSYEQYF.

This chain connects TRBV5-5 to TRBJ1-5; 8 bases fit TRBD1. This CDR3 is 16 amino acids long. After removal of 4 bases from V and 5 bases from J, the junction contained 11 bases not matched to a gene. Germline lookup yields CDR1 SGHKS and CDR2 YYEKEE (reference sequence). The DNA of the CDR3 is TGTGCCAGCAGCCCCCTGACAGGGGCTATTGATCAGCCCCAGCATTTT. Translating gives CASSPLTGAIDQPQHF.

The chain recombines TRBV20-1 with TRBJ1-1; TRBD1 might be the D (5 bases). The V end lost 6 bases, the J end lost 7 bases, and 9 bases lay between the germline ends. CDR1 DFQATT and CDR2 SNEGSKA come from the germline V gene (reference sequence). The CDR3 is 10 residues long. CDR3: CSAQGLEAFF. The CDR3 nucleotides are TGCAGTGCGCAGGGACTTGAAGCTTTCTTT.

This clone was detected only once. The J gene is TRBJ1-3, the V gene TRBV7-2; D is perhaps TRBD1 (6 bases). V lost 2 bases and J 4 bases, leaving 12 bases between the germline ends. Germline V CDR1 and CDR2: SGHTA, FQGNSA. CDR3 length: 15 amino acids. In nucleotides, the CDR3 is TGTGCCAGCAGCTTAAGGGGGGGCAAGGGAAACACCATATATTTT. Its translation: CASSLRGGKGNTIYF.

This clone was found many times. This rearrangement joins TRBV5-4 to TRBJ1-1; D not resolved. The V gene lost 2 bases and the J gene lost 0 bases, with 11 bases spanning the gap. The CDR3 has 15 amino acids. Per germline, CDR1 SGHNT and CDR2 YYREEE (reference sequence). CDR3 bases: TGTGCCAGCAGCTTAGCTACTCAAATGAACACTGAAGCTTTCTTT. Its protein product is CASSLATQMNTEAFF.

The chain links TRBV2 to TRBJ1-2; D is perhaps TRBD1 (6 bases). The CDR3 sequence is 13 residues long. V lost 2 bases and J lost 2, with 6 bases in between. The germline CDR1 and CDR2 sequences are SNHLY and FYNNEI. The DNA for the CDR3 is TGTGCCAGCAGTGAAACAGGGAACTATGGCTACACCTTC. Residues: CASSETGNYGYTF.

The gene calls are TRBV6-1 and TRBJ1-1; a weak D match, TRBD1 (5 bases). CDR1 is MNHNS, CDR2 SASEGT, per germline. Trimming shortened V by 2 bases and J by 4 bases, and 11 bases separated the two germline ends. The CDR3 has 14 amino acids. DNA of the CDR3: TGTGCCAGCAGTGAACAGGCGGGGGGCACTGAAGCTTTCTTT. Protein sequence: CASSEQAGGTEAFF.

The gene calls are TRBV24-1 and TRBJ1-4; tentatively, D is TRBD1 (5 bases). Trimming took off 5 bases at V and 0 bases at J, with 12 bases between the two ends. The CDR3 consists of 16 residues. Looked up from germline, CDR1 is KGHDR and CDR2 is SFDVKD. The CDR3 protein is CATSGGRQSTNEKLFF. The CDR3, as DNA: TGTGCCACCAGTGGGGGTAGACAGTCAACTAATGAAAAACTGTTTTTT.

The V gene is TRBV2, the J gene TRBJ1-1; D might be TRBD1 (5 bases). The CDR3 runs to 15 residues. CDR1 and CDR2 from the germline V gene are SNHLY and FYNNEI. The V and J ends lost 8 bases and 4 bases respectively, with 20 bases between them. The CDR3 nucleotides are TGTGCCAGCGTCATGGATCAGGGTAGTATCACTGAAGCTTTCTTT. Amino acids: CASVMDQGSITEAFF.

This chain joins TRBV24-1 and TRBJ2-1, with 9 bases that match TRBD2. Germline trimming cut 3 bases from V and 6 bases from J; bases unmatched to any gene: 5. Germline assignment: CDR1 KGHDR and CDR2 SFDVKD. The CDR3 has 15 amino acids. CDR3 region: CATSDPSGDPNEQFF. The DNA of the CDR3 is TGTGCCACCAGTGATCCTAGCGGGGACCCCAATGAGCAGTTCTTC.

This clone occurred many times. The chain has TRBV28 and TRBJ2-2; 12 nucleotides align to TRBD2. Germline values: CDR1 MDHEN, CDR2 SYDVKM. Losses at the gene ends were 6 bases for V and 3 bases for J; bases not matched to a gene: 2. The CDR3 covers 15 residues. The CDR3 spells CASRSSGRDTGELFF. The CDR3 DNA is TGTGCCAGCAGGTCTAGCGGGAGGGACACCGGGGAGCTGTTTTTT. Looking up the rest from reference TRBV28 and TRBJ2-2 gives the full variable domain: DVKVTQSSRYLVKRTGEKVFLECVQDMDHENMFWYRQDPGLGLRLIYFSYDVKMKEKGDIPEGYSVSREKKERFSLILESASTNQTSMYLCASRSSGRDTGELFFGEGSRLTVL.

This clone was seen a single time. The chain uses TRBV2 and TRBJ2-7; D is possibly TRBD2 (6 bases). V lost 6 bases and J 6 bases, leaving 18 bases between the germline ends. The length of the CDR3 is 14 residues. Germline-derived CDR1 and CDR2 are SNHLY and FYNNEI. CDR3 bases: TGTGCCAGCAGGGGGTCTAGCGTGACCCCCGAGCAGTACTTC. It translates to CASRGSSVTPEQYF.

The J gene is TRBJ1-1, the V gene TRBV10-3; no reliable D call. The germline V gene encodes CDR1 ENHRY and CDR2 SYGVKD. Trimming removed 3 bases at V and 0 bases at J, with 11 bases between. The CDR3 has 15 amino acids. CDR3 DNA sequence: TGTGCCATCAGTGAATCGGAGGATTTGAACACTGAAGCTTTCTTT. Protein: CAISESEDLNTEAFF.

The CDR3 loop is CASSVGSNEKLFF. As DNA, the CDR3 is TGTGCCAGCAGCGTCGGGTCTAATGAAAAACTGTTTTTT. This chain connects TRBV9 to TRBJ1-4; D not certain. Germline V gene sequence: CDR1 SGDLS, CDR2 YYNGEE. This CDR3 is built from 13 residues. Deletions cut 2 bases from V and 3 bases from J, with 5 bases between.

The chain carries TRBV5-1 and TRBJ2-3, with D maybe TRBD1 (7 bases). Germline CDR1 reads SGHRS; CDR2 reads YFSETQ. The CDR3 extends over 17 amino acids. The V end was cut by 0 bases, the J end by 2 bases, with 16 bases between. The CDR3 sequence is CASSLAGAEGATDTQYF. CDR3 in DNA: TGCGCCAGCAGCTTGGCTGGAGCGGAGGGGGCCACAGATACGCAGTATTTT.

The chain has TRBV7-9 and TRBJ1-1; 9 bases map to TRBD1. CDR3 length equals 16 residues. After removal of 1 base from V and 4 bases from J, the junction contained 7 bases not matched to a gene. CDR1 is SEHNR and CDR2 is FQNEAQ in the germline V gene (reference sequence). The CDR3 loop is CASSLDRGPIRTEAFF. CDR3 DNA: TGTGCCAGCAGCTTAGACAGGGGGCCTATTCGCACTGAAGCTTTCTTT.